The TCR beta chain under discussion was sequenced for a study of T cell responses to AZD1222 COVID-19 vaccine. Study information: Samples with a second dose at about 4 or about 12 weeks were pooled together. Notes on the study in general: Close to half of all spike-specific TCRs reportedly target regions of the variants that are unmutated. Every sample of the repertoires postdated the peak T cell response.

Concerning this clone itself: Antigen: not known.

The protocol was immunoSEQ multiplex PCR, while the TCRdb copy is restricted to in-frame clones and leaves out a portion. This table has around 190,000 clones, around 88% appearing once. This sequence was found in an adult in good health. The material was peripheral blood, obtained on day 0 of AZD1222 vaccination.

CDR3 residues: CASSLSVREQFF. CDR3 sequence (DNA): TGTGCCAGCAGCTTATCTGTTCGCGAGCAGTTCTTC. The chain employs TRBV7-2 and TRBJ2-1; D is uncertain. V was clipped by 2 bases and J by 10 bases, with 9 bases between them. Per germline, CDR1 SGHTA and CDR2 FQGNSA. The length of the CDR3 is 12 residues.